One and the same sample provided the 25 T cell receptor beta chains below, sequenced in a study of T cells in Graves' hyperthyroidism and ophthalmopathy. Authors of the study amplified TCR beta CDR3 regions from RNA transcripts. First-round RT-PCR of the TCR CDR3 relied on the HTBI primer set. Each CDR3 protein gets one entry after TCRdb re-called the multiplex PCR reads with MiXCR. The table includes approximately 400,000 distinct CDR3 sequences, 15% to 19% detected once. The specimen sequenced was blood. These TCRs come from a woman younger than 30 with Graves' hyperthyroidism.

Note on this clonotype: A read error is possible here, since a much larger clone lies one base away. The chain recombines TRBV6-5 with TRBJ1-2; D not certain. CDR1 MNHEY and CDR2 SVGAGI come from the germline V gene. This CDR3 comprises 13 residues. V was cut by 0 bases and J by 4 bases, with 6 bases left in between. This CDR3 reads CASSYSEIYGYTF. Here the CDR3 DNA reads TGTGCCAGCAGTTACTCGGAGATCTATGGCTACACCTTC.

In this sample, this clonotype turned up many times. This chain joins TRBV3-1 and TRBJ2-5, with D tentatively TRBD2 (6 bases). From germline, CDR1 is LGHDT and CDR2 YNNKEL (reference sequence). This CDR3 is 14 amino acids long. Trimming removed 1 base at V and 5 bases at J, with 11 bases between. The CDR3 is CASSQGRGEETQYF. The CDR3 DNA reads TGTGCCAGCAGCCAAGGGAGGGGAGAGGAGACCCAGTACTTC.

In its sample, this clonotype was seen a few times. The CDR3 loop reads CASSLGQAGNQPQHF. The DNA for the CDR3 is TGCGCCAGCAGCTTGGGACAGGCAGGGAATCAGCCCCAGCATTTT. The chain links TRBV5-1 to TRBJ1-5; weak D call: TRBD1 (6 bases). This CDR3 is 15 amino acids long. Germline CDR1 reads SGHRS; CDR2 reads YFSETQ. V lost 0 bases and J lost 4, with 11 bases in between.

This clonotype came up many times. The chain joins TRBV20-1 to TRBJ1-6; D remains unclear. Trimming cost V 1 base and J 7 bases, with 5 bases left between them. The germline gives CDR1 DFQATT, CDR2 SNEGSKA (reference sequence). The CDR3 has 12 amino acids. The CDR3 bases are TGCAGTGCTAGAGGGGGAAATTCACCCCTCCACTTT. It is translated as CSARGGNSPLHF.

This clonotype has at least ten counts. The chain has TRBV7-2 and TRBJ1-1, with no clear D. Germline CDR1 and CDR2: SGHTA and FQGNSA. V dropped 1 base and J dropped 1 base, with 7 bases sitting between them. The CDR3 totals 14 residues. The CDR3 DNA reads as TGTGCCAGCAGCTTAGGACGGACGAACACTGAAGCTTTCTTT. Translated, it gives CASSLGRTNTEAFF.

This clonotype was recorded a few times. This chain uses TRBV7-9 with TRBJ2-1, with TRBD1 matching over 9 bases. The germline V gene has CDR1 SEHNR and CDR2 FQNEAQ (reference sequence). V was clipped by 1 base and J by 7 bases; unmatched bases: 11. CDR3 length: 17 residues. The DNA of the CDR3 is TGTGCCAGCAGCTTAGGGAATTGGGACAGGGTTAGGAATGAGCAGTTCTTC. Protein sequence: CASSLGNWDRVRNEQFF. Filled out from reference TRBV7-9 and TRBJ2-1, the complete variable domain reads DTGVSQNPRHKITKRGQNVTFRCDPISEHNRLYWYRQTLGQGPEFLTYFQNEAQLEKSRLLSDRFSAERPKGSFSTLEIQRTEQGDSAMYLCASSLGNWDRVRNEQFFGPGTRLTVL.

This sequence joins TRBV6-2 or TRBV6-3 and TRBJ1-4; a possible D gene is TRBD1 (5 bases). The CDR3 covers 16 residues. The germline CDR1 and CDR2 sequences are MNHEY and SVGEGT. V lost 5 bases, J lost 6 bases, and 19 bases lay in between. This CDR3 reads CASSDKVWGRDEKLFF. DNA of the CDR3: TGTGCCAGCAGTGATAAAGTATGGGGACGAGATGAAAAACTGTTTTTT.

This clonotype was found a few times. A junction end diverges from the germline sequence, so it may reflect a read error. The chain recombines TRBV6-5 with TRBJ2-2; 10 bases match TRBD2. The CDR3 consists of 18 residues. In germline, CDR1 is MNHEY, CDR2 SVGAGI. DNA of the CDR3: TGTGCCAGCAGTTTCCTCCAGCGGGGGGGCCGTATAGGCGGGGAGCTGTCTTTT. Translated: CASSFLQRGGRIGGELSF.

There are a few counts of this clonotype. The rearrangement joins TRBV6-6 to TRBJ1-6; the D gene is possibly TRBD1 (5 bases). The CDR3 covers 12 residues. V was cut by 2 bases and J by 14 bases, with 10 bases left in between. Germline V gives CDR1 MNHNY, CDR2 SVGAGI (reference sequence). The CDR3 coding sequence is TGTGCCAGCAGTTACCCAAGGGGATCCCTCCACTTT. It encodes CASSYPRGSLHF.

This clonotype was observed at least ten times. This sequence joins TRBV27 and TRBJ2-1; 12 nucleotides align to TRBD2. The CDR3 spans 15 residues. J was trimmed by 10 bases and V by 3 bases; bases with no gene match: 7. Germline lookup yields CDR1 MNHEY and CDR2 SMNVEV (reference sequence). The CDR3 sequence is CASSFRTSGVGEQFF. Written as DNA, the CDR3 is TGTGCCAGCAGTTTCCGGACTAGCGGGGTCGGAGAGCAGTTCTTC.

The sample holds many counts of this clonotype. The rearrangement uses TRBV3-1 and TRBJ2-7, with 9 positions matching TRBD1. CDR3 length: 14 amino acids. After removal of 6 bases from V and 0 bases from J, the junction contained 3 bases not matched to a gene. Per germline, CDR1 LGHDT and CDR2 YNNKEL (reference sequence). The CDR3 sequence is CASRGQGSSYEQYF. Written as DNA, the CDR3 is TGTGCCAGCAGGGGACAGGGATCCTCCTACGAGCAGTACTTC.

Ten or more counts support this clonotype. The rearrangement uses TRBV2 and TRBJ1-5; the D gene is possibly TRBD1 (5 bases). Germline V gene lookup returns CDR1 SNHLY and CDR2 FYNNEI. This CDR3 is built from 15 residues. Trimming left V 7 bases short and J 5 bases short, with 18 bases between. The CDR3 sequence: CASTEGRFDYQPQHF. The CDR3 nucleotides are TGTGCCAGCACGGAGGGACGATTCGATTATCAGCCCCAGCATTTT.

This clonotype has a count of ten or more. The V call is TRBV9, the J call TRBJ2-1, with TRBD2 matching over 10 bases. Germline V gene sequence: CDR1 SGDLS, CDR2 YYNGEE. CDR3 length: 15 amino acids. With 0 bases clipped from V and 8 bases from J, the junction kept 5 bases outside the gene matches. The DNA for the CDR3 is TGTGCCAGCAGCGTAGGGGCTAGCGGGAGCCATGAGCAGTTCTTC. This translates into CASSVGASGSHEQFF. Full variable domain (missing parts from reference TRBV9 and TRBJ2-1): DSGVTQTPKHLITATGQRVTLRCSPRSGDLSVYWYQQSLDQGLQFLIQYYNGEERAKGNILERFSAQQFPDLHSELNLSSLELGDSALYFCASSVGASGSHEQFFGPGTRLTVL.

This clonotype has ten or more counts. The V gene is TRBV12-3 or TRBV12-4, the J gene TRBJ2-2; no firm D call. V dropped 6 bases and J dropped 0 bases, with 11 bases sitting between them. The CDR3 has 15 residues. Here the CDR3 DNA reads TGTGCCAGCAGAAGAGAGGTCGCGAACACCGGGGAGCTGTTTTTT. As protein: CASRREVANTGELFF.

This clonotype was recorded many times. In DNA, the CDR3 is TGTGCCAGCAGCGCCGGACTAGATGACTACAATGAGCAGTTCTTC. Amino acids: CASSAGLDDYNEQFF. The chain combines TRBV7-2 with TRBJ2-1; 7 positions match TRBD2. This CDR3 comprises 15 residues. V was clipped by 5 bases and J by 3 bases; unmatched bases: 7. CDR1 and CDR2 from the germline V gene are SGHTA and FQGNSA. Looking up the rest from reference TRBV7-2 and TRBJ2-1 gives the full variable domain: GAGVSQSPSNKVTEKGKDVELRCDPISGHTALYWYRQSLGQGLEFLIYFQGNSAPDKSGLPSDRFSAERTGGSVSTLTIQRTQQEDSAVYLCASSAGLDDYNEQFFGPGTRLTVL.

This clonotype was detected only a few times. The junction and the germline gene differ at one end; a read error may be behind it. The CDR3 DNA is TGTGCCACCAGCAGAGAACTAGCGGGTTACAATGAGCAGCTCTTC. Its protein product is CATSRELAGYNEQLF. This chain links TRBV15 with TRBJ2-1, with 9 nucleotides matching TRBD2. The CDR3 runs to 15 residues. The germline CDR1 and CDR2 sequences are LNHNV and YYDKDF (reference sequence).

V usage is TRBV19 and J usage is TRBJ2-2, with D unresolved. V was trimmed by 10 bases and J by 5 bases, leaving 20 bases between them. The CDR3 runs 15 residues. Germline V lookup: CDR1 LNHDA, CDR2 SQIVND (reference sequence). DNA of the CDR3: TGTGCCACTTCAAAGTTGTCCTCGCAAACCGGGGAGCTGTTTTTT. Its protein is CATSKLSSQTGELFF.

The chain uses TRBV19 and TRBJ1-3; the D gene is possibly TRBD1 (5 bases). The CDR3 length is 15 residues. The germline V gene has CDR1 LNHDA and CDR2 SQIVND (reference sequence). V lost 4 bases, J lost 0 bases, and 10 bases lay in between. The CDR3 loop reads CASSRGTASGNTIYF. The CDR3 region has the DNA TGTGCCAGTAGTAGAGGGACGGCCTCTGGAAACACCATATATTTT.

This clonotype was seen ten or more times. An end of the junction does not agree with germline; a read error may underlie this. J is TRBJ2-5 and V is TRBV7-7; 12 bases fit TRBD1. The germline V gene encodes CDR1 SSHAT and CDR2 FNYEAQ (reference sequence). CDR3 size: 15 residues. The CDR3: CASSRDRGRKETQYF. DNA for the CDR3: TGTGCTAGCAGCCGGGACAGGGGGCGAAAAGAGACCCAGTACTTC.

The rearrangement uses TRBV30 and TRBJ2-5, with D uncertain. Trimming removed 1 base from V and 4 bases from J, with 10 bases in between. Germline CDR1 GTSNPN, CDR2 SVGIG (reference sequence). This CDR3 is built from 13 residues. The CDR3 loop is CAWSARLGETQYF. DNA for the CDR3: TGTGCCTGGAGTGCCCGATTGGGAGAGACCCAGTACTTC.

The CDR3 bases are TGTGCCAGCAGACCCAGGACAGGTCTTAATTCACCCCTCCACTTT. It translates to CASRPRTGLNSPLHF. The chain carries TRBV6-1 and TRBJ1-6; TRBD1 agrees at 7 bases. The CDR3 covers 15 residues. V shed 6 bases, J shed 6 bases, and the junction held 8 bases outside the gene matches. Looked up from germline, CDR1 is MNHNS and CDR2 is SASEGT.

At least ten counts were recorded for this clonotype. DNA of the CDR3: TGTGCCAGCAGTTTAGAGGCACAGATCTATGGCTACACCTTC. Translation gives CASSLEAQIYGYTF. This sequence joins TRBV28 and TRBJ1-2; D gene unclear. Per germline, CDR1 MDHEN and CDR2 SYDVKM. CDR3 length equals 14 residues. Trimming stripped 2 bases from V and 4 bases from J, with 11 bases between.

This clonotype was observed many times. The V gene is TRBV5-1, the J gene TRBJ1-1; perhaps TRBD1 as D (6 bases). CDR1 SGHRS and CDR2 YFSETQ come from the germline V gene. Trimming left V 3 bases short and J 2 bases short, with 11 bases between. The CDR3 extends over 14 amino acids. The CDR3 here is CASSSHRVNTEAFF. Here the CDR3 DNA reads TGCGCCAGCAGCTCTCACAGGGTAAACACTGAAGCTTTCTTT.

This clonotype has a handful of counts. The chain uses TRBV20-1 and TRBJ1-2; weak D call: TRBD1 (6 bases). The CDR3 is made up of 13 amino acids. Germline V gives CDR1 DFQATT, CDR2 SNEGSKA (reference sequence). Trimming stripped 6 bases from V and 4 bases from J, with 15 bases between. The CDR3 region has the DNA TGCAGTGCGAAGGGGGTGGCAGTCTATGGCTACACCTTC. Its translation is CSAKGVAVYGYTF.

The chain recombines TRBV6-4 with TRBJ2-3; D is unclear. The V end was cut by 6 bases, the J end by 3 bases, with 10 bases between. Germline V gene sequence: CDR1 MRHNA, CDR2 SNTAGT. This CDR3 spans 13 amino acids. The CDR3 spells CASSATETDTQYF. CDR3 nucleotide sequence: TGTGCCAGCAGCGCGACTGAAACAGATACGCAGTATTTT.